The T cell receptor (beta chain) under discussion was sequenced for a study of beta chain features in type 1 diabetes. General study results and limits: When VDJ junctions were examined, type 1 diabetes patients showed fewer insertions and more deletions. The naive, central memory and Treg TCRB repertoires showed an apparent similarity that was greater among patients than among healthy donors.

The authors reverse transcribed all of the isolated RNA, so sequencing captured expressed TCRB transcripts. Only in-frame clones appear in the TCRdb table, and some are missing; sequencing was by immunoSEQ multiplex PCR. The profile covers 35,000 or so clones, with about two thirds appearing a single time and under 2.5% taken by the ten largest. Germline V gene data show CDR1 as LNHDA and CDR2 as SQIVND (reference sequence). Trimming took off 3 bases at V and 4 bases at J, with 12 bases between the two ends. This CDR3 spans 14 amino acids. Comment on this clone: Its cognate antigen is unknown.

The chain links TRBV19 to TRBJ1-1; no clear D. The sequenced material came from Tregs from blood. The TCR comes from a woman aged 30 to 39 in good health. CDR3 nucleotide sequence: TGTGCCAGTAGTATGCTGGGTCGGGGCACTGAAGCTTTCTTT. Amino acids: CASSMLGRGTEAFF.